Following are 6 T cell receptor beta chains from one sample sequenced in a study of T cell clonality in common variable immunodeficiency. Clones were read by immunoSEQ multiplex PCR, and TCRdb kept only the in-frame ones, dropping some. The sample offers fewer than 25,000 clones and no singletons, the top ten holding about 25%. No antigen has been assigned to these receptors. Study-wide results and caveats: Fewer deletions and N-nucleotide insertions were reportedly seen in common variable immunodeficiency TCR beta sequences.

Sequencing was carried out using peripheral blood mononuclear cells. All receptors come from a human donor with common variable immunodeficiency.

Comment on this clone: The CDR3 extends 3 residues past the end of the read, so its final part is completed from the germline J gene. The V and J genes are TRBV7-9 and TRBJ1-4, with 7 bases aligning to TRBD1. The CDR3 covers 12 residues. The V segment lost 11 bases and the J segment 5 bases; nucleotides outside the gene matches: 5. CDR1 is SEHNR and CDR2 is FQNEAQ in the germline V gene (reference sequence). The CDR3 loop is CAGTEQNEKLFF. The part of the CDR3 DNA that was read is TGTGCCGGGACAGAACAAAATGAAAAA.

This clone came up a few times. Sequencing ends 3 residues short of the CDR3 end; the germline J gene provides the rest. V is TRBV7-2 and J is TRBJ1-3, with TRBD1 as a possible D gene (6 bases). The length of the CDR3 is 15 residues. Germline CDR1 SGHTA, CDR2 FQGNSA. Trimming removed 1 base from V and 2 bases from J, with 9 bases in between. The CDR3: CASSLGRTAGNTIYF. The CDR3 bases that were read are TGTGCCAGCAGCTTAGGACGGACAGCTGGAAACACC.

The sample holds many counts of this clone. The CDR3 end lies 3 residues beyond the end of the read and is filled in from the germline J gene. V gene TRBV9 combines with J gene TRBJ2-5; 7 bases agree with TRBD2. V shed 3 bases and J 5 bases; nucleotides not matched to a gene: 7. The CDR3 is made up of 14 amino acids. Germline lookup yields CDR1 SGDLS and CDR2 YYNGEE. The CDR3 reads CASSGGGTGETQYF. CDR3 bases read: TGTGCCAGCAGCGGGGGGGGAACTGGTGAGACC.

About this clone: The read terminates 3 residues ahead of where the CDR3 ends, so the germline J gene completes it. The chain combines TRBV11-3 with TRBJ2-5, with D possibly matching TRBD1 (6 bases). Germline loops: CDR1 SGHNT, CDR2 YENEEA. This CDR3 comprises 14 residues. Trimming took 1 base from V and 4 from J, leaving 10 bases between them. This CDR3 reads CASSLGGQGETQYF. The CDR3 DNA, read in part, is TGTGCCAGCAGCTTAGGGGGGCAGGGAGAGACC.

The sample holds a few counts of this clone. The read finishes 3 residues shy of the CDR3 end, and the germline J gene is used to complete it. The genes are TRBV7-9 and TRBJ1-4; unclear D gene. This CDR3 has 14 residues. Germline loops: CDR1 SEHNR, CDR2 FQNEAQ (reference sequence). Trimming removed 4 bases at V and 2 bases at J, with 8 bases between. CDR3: CASSYTATNEKLFF. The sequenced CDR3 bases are TGTGCCAGCAGCTACACAGCCACTAATGAAAAA. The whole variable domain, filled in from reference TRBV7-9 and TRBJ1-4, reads DTGVSQNPRHKITKRGQNVTFRCDPISEHNRLYWYRQTLGQGPEFLTYFQNEAQLEKSRLLSDRFSAERPKGSFSTLEIQRTEQGDSAMYLCASSYTATNEKLFFGSGTQLSVL.

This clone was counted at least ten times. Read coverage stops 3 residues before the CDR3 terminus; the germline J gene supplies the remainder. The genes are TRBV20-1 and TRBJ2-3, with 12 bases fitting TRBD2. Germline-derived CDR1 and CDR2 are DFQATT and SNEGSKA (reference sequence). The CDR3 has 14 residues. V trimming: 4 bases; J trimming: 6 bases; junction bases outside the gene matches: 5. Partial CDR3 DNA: TGCAGTGCTATTACTAGCGGGAGGAGGGATACG. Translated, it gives CSAITSGRRDT. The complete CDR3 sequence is CSAITSGRRDTQYF.